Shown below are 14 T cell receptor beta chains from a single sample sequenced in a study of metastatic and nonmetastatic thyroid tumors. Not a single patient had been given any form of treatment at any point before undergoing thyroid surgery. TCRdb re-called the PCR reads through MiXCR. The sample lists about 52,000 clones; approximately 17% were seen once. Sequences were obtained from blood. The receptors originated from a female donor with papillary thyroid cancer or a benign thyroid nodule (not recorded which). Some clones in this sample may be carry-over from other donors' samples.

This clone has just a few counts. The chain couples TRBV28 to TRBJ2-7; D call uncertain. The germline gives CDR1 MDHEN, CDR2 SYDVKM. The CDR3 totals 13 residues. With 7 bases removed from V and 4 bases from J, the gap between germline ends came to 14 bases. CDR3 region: CASIFSLWYEQYF. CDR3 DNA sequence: TGTGCCAGCATTTTTTCCCTGTGGTACGAGCAGTACTTC.

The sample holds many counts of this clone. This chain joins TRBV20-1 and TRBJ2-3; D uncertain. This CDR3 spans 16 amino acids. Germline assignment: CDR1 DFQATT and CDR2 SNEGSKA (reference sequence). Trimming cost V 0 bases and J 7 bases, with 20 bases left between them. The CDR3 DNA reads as TGCAGTGCTAGAGATCTCCGCGGCTGGGCCTTGAATACGCAGTATTTT. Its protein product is CSARDLRGWALNTQYF.

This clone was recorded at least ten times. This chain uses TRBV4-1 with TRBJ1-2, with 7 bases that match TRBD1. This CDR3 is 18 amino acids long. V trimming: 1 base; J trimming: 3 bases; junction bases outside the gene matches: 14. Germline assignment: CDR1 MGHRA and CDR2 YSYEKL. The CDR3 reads CASSQGVAEGARDYGYTF. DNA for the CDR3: TGCGCCAGCAGCCAAGGGGTTGCCGAGGGGGCGCGGGACTATGGCTACACCTTC.

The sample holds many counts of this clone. CDR3 in amino acids: CASSHQGQPQHF. CDR3 nucleotides: TGTGCCAGCAGCCACCAGGGTCAGCCCCAGCATTTT. The V call is TRBV7-9, the J call TRBJ1-5; weak D call: TRBD1 (5 bases). Germline-derived CDR1 and CDR2 are SEHNR and FQNEAQ (reference sequence). Deletions cut 5 bases from V and 6 bases from J, with 8 bases between. There are 12 residues in the CDR3. The variable domain in full, completed from reference TRBV7-9 and TRBJ1-5, reads DTGVSQNPRHKITKRGQNVTFRCDPISEHNRLYWYRQTLGQGPEFLTYFQNEAQLEKSRLLSDRFSAERPKGSFSTLEIQRTEQGDSAMYLCASSHQGQPQHFGDGTRLSIL.

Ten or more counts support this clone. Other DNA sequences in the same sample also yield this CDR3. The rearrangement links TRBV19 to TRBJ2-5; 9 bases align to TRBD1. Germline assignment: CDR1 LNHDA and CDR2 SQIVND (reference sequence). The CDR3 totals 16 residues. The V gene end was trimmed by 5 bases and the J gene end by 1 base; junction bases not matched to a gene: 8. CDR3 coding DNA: TGTGCCAGTAGTTCCCGGATGACAGGGGGCCAAGAGACCCAGTACTTC. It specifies CASSSRMTGGQETQYF. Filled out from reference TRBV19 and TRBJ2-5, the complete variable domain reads DGGITQSPKYLFRKEGQNVTLSCEQNLNHDAMYWYRQDPGQGLRLIYYSQIVNDFQKGDIAEGYSVSREKKESFPLTVTSAQKNPTAFYLCASSSRMTGGQETQYFGPGTRLLVL.

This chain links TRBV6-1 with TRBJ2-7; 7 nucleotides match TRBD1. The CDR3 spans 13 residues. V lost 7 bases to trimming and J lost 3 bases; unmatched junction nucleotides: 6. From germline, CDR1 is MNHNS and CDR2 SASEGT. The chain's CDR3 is CASISGGFYEQYF. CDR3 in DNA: TGTGCCAGCATATCAGGGGGTTTCTACGAGCAGTACTTC.

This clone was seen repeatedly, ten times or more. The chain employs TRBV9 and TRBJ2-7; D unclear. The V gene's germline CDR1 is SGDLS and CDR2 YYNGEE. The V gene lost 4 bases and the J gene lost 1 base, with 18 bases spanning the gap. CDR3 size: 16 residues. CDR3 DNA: TGTGCCAGCAGCAAGTCGTCACTCTCTGGGTCCTACGAGCAGTACTTC. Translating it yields CASSKSSLSGSYEQYF.

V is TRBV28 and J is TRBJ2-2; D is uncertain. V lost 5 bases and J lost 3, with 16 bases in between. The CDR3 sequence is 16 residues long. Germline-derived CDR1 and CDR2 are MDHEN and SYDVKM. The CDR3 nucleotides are TGTGCCAGCAGTCCAGCAGCCCTGGATTACACCGGGGAGCTGTTTTTT. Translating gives CASSPAALDYTGELFF. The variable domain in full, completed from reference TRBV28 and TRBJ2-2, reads DVKVTQSSRYLVKRTGEKVFLECVQDMDHENMFWYRQDPGLGLRLIYFSYDVKMKEKGDIPEGYSVSREKKERFSLILESASTNQTSMYLCASSPAALDYTGELFFGEGSRLTVL.

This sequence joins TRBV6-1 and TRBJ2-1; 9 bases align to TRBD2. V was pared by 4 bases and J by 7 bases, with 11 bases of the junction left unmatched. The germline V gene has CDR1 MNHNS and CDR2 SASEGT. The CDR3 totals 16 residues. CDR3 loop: CASSALAGVPCNEQFF. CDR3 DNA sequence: TGTGCCAGCAGTGCCTTAGCGGGAGTGCCTTGTAATGAGCAGTTCTTC.

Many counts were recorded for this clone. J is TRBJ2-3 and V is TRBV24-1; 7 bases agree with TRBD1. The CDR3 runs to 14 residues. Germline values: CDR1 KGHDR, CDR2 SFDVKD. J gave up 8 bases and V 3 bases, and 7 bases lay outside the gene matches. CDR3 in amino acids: CATSDPWTGGTQYF. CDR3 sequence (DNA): TGTGCCACCAGTGATCCCTGGACAGGAGGTACGCAGTATTTT.

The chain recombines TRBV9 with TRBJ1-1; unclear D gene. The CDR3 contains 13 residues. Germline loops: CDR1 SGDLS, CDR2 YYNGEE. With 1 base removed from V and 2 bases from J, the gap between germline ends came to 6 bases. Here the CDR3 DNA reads TGTGCCAGCAGCGTATCATCCAACACTGAAGCTTTCTTT. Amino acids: CASSVSSNTEAFF.

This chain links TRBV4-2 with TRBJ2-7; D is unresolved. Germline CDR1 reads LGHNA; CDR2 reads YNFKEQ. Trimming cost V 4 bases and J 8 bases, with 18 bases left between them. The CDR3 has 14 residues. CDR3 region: CASSRDVAVTKQYF. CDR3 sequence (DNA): TGTGCCAGCAGCCGAGATGTGGCGGTAACCAAGCAGTACTTC.

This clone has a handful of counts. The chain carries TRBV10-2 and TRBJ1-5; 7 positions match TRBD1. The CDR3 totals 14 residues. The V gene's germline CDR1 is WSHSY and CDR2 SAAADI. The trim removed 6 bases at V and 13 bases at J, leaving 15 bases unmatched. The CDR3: CASREGQVRHPQHF. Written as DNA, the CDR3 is TGCGCCAGCAGGGAAGGACAGGTGCGTCATCCTCAGCATTTT.

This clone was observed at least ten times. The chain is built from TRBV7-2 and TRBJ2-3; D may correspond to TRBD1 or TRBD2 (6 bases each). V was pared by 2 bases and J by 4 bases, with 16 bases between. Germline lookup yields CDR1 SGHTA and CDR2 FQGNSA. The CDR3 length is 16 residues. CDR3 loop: CASSLIGGPPADTQYF. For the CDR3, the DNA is TGTGCCAGCAGCTTAATAGGGGGGCCACCCGCAGATACGCAGTATTTT.